This T cell receptor beta chain was profiled in a study of Graves' ophthalmopathy and Graves' hyperthyroidism. The study amplified TCR beta CDR3 regions using RNA transcripts. HTBI-primed first-round RT-PCR preceded second-round multiplex PCR. TCRdb re-called the multiplex PCR reads through MiXCR, storing one row per CDR3 protein. The sample holds 660,000 or so distinct CDR3 sequences, roughly two fifths seen once. Germline-derived CDR1 and CDR2 are PRHDT and FYEKMQ (reference sequence). The CDR3 has 16 residues. V was cut by 0 bases and J by 5 bases, with 16 bases left in between. There are many counts of this clonotype.

V usage is TRBV13 and J usage is TRBJ2-5; weak D call: TRBD2 (5 bases). The sample comprised peripheral blood. This clonotype originated in an adult man with Graves' ophthalmopathy. The CDR3 loop is CASSLGRALAGETQYF. In DNA form, the CDR3 reads TGTGCCAGCAGCTTAGGCCGCGCCCTAGCCGGGGAGACCCAGTACTTC.